Following are 2 T cell receptor beta chains from one sample sequenced in a study of blood T cells in healthy people across ages. The use of a sample-barcoded 5' primer and a J-beta primer mix characterized a second PCR of roughly 6 to 11 cycles. From the 5' RACE reads, TCRdb called clonotypes with MiXCR, one entry per CDR3 protein. This sample has nearly 1 million distinct CDR3 sequences, with roughly 50% found just once. The specimen was blood. The origin of the receptors is a woman aged 55-69 years in good health.

This clonotype was seen a few times. The chain employs TRBV9 and TRBJ2-7; 10 bases agree with TRBD1. Germline CDR1 is SGDLS and CDR2 is YYNGEE. The CDR3 has 15 amino acids. V lost 3 bases and J lost 1; bases outside the gene matches: 4. For the CDR3, the DNA is TGTGCCAGCAGCGCGGAGGGACAGGGGTCCTACGAGCAGTACTTC. This gives the protein CASSAEGQGSYEQYF.

CDR3 sequence (DNA): TGTGCCAGCAGTTACGCCGGGGGGGACCACACTGAAGCTTTCTTT. Amino acids: CASSYAGGDHTEAFF. The genes are TRBV6-5 and TRBJ1-1; tentatively, D is TRBD1 (5 bases). The length of the CDR3 is 15 residues. The germline CDR1 and CDR2 sequences are MNHEY and SVGAGI. V was clipped by 2 bases and J by 3 bases, with 13 bases between them.